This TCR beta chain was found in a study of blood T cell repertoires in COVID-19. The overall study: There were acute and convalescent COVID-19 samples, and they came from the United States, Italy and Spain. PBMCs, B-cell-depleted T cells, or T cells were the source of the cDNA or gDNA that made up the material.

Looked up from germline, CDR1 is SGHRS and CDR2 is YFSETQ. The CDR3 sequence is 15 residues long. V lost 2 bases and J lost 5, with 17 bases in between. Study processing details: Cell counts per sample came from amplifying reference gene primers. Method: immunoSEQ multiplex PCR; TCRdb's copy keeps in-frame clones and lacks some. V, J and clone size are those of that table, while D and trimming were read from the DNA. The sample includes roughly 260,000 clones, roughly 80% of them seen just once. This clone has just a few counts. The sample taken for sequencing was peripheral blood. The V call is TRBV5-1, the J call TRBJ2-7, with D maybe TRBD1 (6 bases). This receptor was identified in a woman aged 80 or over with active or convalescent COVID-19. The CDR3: CASSFFARGTDEQYF. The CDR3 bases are TGCGCCAGCAGCTTTTTCGCCAGGGGAACGGACGAGCAGTACTTC.